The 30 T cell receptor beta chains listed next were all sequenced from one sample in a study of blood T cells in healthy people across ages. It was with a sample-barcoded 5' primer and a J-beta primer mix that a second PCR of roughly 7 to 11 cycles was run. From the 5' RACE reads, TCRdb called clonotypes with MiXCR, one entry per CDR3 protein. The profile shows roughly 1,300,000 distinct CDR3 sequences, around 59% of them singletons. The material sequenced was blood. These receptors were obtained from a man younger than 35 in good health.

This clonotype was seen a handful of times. The CDR3 region is CASSTNHEWKNTDTQYF. CDR3 bases: TGTGCCAGCAGTACGAACCACGAGTGGAAGAACACAGATACGCAGTATTTT. The chain employs TRBV6-1 and TRBJ2-3; D not resolved. Trimming took off 5 bases at V and 2 bases at J, with 20 bases between the two ends. Germline CDR1 reads MNHNS; CDR2 reads SASEGT. This CDR3 comprises 17 residues.

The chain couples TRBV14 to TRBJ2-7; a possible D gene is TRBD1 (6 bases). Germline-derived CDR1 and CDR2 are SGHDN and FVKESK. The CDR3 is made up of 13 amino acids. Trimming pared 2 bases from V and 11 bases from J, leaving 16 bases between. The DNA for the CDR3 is TGTGCCAGCAGCCAACTACAGGGTCTTGCGGAGTACTTC. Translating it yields CASSQLQGLAEYF.

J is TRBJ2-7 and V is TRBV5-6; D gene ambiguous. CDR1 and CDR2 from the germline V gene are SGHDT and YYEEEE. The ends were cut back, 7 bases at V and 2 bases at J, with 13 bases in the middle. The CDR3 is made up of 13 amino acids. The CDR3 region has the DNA TGTGCCAGCGCGACACTTCCGACCTACGAGCAGTACTTC. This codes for CASATLPTYEQYF.

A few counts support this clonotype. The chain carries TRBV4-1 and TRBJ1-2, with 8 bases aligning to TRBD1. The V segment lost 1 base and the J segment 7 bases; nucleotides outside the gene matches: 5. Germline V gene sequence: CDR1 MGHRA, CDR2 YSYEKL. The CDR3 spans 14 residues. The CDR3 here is CASSQGQGYIGYTF. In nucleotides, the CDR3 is TGCGCCAGCAGCCAAGGACAGGGGTACATTGGCTACACCTTC.

The CDR3: CASRPLGGRENIQYF. CDR3 sequence (DNA): TGTGCCAGCAGACCCCTCGGGGGCAGGGAAAACATTCAGTACTTC. V usage is TRBV27 and J usage is TRBJ2-4; D is possibly TRBD1 or TRBD2 (6 bases each). Germline assignment: CDR1 MNHEY and CDR2 SMNVEV (reference sequence). The V and J ends lost 6 bases and 5 bases respectively, with 17 bases between them. This CDR3 is 15 amino acids long.

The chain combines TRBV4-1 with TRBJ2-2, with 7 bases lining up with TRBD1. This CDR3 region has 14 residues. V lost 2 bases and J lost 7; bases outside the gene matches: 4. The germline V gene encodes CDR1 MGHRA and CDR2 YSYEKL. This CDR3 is CASSQRQGIGELFF. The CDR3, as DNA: TGCGCCAGCAGCCAACGACAGGGAATCGGGGAGCTGTTTTTT.

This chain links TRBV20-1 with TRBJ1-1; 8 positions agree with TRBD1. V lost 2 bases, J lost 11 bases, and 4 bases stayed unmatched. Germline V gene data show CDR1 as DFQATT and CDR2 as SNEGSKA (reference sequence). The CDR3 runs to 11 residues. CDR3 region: CSARYGTGAFF. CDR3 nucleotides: TGCAGTGCTAGATACGGGACAGGTGCTTTCTTT.

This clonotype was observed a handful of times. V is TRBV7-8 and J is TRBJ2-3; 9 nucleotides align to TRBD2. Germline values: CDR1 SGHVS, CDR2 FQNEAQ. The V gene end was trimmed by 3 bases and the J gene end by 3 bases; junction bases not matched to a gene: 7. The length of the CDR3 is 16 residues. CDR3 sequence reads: CASSLDSGSITDTQYF. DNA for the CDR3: TGTGCCAGCAGCTTGGATAGCGGGAGCATTACAGATACGCAGTATTTT.

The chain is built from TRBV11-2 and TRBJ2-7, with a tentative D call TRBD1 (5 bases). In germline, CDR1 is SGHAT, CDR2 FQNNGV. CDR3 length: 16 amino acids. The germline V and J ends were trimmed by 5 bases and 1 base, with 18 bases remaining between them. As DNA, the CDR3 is TGTGCCAGCAGCCCTAGGTTACAGGCCCATTCCTACGAGCAGTACTTC. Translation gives CASSPRLQAHSYEQYF.

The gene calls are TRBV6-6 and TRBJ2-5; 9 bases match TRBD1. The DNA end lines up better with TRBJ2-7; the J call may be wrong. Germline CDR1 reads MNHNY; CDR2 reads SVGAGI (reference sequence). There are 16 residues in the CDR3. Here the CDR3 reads CASSTSNRGRWYEQYF. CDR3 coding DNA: TGTGCCAGCAGTACATCTAACAGGGGGCGCTGGTACGAGCAGTACTTC.

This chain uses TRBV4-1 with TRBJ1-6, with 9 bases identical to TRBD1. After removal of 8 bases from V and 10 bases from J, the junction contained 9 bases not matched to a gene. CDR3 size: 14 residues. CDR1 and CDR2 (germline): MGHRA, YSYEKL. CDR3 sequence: CASRPGQGHSPLHF. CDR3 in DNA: TGCGCCAGCCGGCCGGGACAGGGACACTCACCCCTCCACTTT.

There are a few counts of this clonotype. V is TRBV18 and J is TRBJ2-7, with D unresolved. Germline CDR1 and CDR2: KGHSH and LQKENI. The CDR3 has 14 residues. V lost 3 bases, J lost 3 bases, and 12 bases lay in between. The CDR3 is CASSPGPPIYEQYF. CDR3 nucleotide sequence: TGTGCCAGCTCACCCGGGCCCCCAATCTACGAGCAGTACTTC.

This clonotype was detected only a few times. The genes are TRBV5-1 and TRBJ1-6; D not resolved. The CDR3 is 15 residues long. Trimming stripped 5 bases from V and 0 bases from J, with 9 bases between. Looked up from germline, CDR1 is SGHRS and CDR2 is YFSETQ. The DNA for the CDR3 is TGCGCCAGCAGTACCGAGAGCTCCTATAATTCACCCCTCCACTTT. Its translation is CASSTESSYNSPLHF.

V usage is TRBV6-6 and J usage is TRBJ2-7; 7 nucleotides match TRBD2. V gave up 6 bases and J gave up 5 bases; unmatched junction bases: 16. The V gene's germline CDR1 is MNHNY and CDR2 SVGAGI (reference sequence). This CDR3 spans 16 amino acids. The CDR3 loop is CASSSPQLARSHEQYF. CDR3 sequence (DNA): TGTGCCAGCAGCAGTCCCCAACTAGCGAGGTCCCACGAGCAGTACTTC.

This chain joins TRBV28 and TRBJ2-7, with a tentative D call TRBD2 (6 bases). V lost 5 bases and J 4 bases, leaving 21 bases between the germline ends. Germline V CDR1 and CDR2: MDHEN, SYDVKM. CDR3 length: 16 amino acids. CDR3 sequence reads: CASSPIRGSSIYEQYF. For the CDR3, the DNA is TGTGCCAGCAGTCCGATTCGGGGGTCGTCTATTTACGAGCAGTACTTC.

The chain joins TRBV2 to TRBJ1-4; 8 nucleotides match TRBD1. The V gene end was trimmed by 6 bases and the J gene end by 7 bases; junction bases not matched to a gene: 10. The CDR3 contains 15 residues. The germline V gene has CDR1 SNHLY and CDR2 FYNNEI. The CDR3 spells CASSATGGIREKLFF. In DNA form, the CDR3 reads TGTGCCAGCAGCGCAACAGGGGGTATTCGTGAAAAACTGTTTTTT.

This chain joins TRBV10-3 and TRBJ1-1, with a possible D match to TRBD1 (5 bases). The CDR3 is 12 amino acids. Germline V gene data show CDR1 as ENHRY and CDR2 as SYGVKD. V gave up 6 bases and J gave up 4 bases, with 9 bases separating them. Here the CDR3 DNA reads TGTGCCATCAGGGGGGACCCCACTGAAGCTTTCTTT. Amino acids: CAIRGDPTEAFF.

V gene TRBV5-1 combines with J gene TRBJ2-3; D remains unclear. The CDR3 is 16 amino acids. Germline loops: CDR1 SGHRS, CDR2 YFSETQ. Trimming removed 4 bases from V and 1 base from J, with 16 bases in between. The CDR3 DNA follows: TGCGCCAGCAGCCACGTTTTTTCTCCGGGCACAGATACGCAGTATTTT. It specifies CASSHVFSPGTDTQYF. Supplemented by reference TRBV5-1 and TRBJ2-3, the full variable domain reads KAGVTQTPRYLIKTRGQQVTLSCSPISGHRSVSWYQQTPGQGLQFLFEYFSETQRNKGNFPGRFSGRQFSNSRSEMNVSTLELGDSALYLCASSHVFSPGTDTQYFGPGTRLTVL.

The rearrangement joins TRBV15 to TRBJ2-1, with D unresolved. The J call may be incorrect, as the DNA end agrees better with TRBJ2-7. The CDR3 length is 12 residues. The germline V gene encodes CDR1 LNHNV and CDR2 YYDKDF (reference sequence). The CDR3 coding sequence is TGTGCCACCAGCGGCTCCTTGGATGAGCAGTACTTC. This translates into CATSGSLDEQYF.

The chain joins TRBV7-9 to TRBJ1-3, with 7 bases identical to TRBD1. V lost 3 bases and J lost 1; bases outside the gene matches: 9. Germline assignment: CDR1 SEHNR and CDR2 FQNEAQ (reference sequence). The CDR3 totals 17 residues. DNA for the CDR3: TGTGCCAGCAGCTTGAGGGGACAGATACTTTCTGGAAACACCATATATTTT. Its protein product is CASSLRGQILSGNTIYF.

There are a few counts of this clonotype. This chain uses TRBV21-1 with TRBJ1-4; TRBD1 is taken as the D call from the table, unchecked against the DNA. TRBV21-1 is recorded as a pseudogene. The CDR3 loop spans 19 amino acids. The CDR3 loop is CASSKPQGRGPGHNEKLFF. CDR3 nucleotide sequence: TGTGCCAGCAGCAAACCGCAGGGCAGGGGGCCTGGCCATAATGAAAAACTGTTTTTT.

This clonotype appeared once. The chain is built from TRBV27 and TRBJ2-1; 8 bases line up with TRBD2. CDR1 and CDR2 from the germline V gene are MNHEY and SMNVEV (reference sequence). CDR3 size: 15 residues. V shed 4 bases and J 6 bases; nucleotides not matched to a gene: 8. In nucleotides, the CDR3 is TGTGCCAGCAGTTGGGGACTAGTGGGATTCAATGAGCAGTTCTTC. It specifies CASSWGLVGFNEQFF.

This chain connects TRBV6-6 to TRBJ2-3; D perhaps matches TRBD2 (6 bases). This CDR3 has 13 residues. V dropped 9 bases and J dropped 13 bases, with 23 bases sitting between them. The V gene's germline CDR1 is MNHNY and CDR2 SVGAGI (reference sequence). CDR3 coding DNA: TGTGCCAGAAGTACTCCCCGGGACTGGATGGAGTATTTT. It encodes CARSTPRDWMEYF.

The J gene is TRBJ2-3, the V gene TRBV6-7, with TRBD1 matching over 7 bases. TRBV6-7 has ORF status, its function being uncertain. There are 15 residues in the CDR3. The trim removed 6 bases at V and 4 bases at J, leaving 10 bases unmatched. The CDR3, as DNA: TGTGCCAGCAGGAAAGGGGGCACCGTGCCAGATACGCAGTATTTT. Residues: CASRKGGTVPDTQYF.

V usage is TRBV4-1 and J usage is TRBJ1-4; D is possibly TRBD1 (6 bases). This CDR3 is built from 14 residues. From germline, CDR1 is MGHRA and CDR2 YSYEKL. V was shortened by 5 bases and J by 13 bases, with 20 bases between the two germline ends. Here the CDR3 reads CASSSGQRAYGLFF. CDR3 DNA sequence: TGCGCCAGCAGCTCTGGACAGAGGGCTTATGGACTGTTTTTT.

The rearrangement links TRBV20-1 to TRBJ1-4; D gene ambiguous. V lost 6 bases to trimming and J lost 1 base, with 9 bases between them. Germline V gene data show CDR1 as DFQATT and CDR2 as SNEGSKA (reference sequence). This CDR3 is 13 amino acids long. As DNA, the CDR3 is TGCAGTGCAACCGGTGGAACTAATGAAAAACTGTTTTTT. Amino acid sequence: CSATGGTNEKLFF.

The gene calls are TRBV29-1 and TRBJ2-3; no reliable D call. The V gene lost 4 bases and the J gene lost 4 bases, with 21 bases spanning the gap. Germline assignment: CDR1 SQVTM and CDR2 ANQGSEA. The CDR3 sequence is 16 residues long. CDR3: CSVGADAFTAADTQYF. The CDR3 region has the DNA TGCAGCGTTGGGGCGGACGCATTTACCGCGGCAGATACGCAGTATTTT.

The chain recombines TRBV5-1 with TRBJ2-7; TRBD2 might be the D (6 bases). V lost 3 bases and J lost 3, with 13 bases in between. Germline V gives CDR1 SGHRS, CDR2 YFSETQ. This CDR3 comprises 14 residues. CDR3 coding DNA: TGCGCCAGCAGCTGGGGGACTTTCCTCTACGAGCAGTACTTC. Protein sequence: CASSWGTFLYEQYF.

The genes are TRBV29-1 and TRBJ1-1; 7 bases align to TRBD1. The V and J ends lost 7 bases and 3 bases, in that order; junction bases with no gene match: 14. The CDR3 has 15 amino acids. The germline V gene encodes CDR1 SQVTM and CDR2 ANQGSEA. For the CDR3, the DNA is TGCAGCGCCTCCGGGACAGAGAAATACGACACTGAAGCTTTCTTT. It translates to CSASGTEKYDTEAFF.

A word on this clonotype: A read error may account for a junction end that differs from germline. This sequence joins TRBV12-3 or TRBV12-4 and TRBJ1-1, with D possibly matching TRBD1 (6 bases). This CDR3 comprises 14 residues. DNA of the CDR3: TGCGCCAGCAGTTTGGACCGTGGGGACACTGAACCTTTCTTT. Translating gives CASSLDRGDTEPFF.